This T cell receptor beta chain was captured by sequencing in a study of shared clonotypes between healthy human individuals. Across the study: In total, the donors were a couple of women and a few men aged 18 to 49. The study's findings and limits: Despite large depth, rarefaction showed incomplete sorted-subset sequencing. Shared clonotypes across all four donors exceeded non-shared ones in generation probability.

Libraries were prepared by immunoSEQ multiplex PCR; TCRdb keeps only in-frame clonotypes and omits some of them. The sample has 600,000 to 800,000 clones; 72% are singletons. In this sample, this clone turned up once. Antigen: not known. CD4+ cells underwent separation, giving CD45RA+ naive and CD45RA-negative memory subsets. The CDR3 consists of 17 residues. Per germline, CDR1 SGHRS and CDR2 YFSETQ. V gave up 7 bases and J gave up 3 bases, with 22 bases separating them. What was sequenced was memory CD4+ T cells sorted from blood. Subset here: CD45RA-negative fraction. The TCR was taken from a woman aged 30 to 39 in good health. The chain employs TRBV5-1 and TRBJ2-2, with a possible D match to TRBD1 (6 bases). CDR3 sequence (DNA): TGCGCCAGCGCTAGAGGGGTGGCAGGGGATGACACCGGGGAGCTGTTTTTT. Encoded protein: CASARGVAGDDTGELFF.